This T cell receptor (beta chain) is from a study of healthy donors' naive CD4 and CD8 T cells. Across the study: Three donor age groups were sampled: 20-25, 40-50 and 60-70 years; half female. Study-level results: Positive CDR3 charge linked to CD4+ cells, negative to CD8+ cells.

Notes on this clonotype: The antigen is unknown.

This CDR3 has 16 residues. The J segment lost 11 bases and the V segment lost 5 bases, leaving 10 bases of the junction unmatched. Starting from around 500 ng of total RNA, TCR libraries were made with linear amplification. Per the original data handling: A handful of healthy donors contributed about 81,000 sequenced TCR alpha transcripts. TCRdb analysed the reads with MiXCR anew, one entry per CDR3 protein. The V and J calls and clone size come from TCRdb's table, not from the authors' own analysis. The sample carries around 180,000 distinct CDR3 sequences, about 70% recorded once. Sequenced: naive CD4+ and CD8+ T cells sorted from blood, pooled from several donors. The source of this sequence is a pool of human donors in good health; the sample pools cells from several healthy donors. J is TRBJ2-1 and V is TRBV12-3 or TRBV12-4; TRBD2 agrees at 15 bases. The DNA for the CDR3 is TGTGCCAGCAGTCCCCCCGGGACTAGCGGGAGGAGACAGCAGTTCTTC. Protein product: CASSPPGTSGRRQQFF.